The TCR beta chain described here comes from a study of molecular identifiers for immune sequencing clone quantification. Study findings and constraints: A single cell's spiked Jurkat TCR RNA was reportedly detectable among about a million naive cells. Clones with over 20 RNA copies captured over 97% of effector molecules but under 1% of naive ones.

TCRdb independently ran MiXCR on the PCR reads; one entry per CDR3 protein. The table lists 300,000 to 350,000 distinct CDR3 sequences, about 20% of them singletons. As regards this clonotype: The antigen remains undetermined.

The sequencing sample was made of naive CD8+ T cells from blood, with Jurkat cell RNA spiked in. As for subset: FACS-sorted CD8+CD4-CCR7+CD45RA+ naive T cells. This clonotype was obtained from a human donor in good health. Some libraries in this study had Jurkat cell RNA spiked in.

CDR3 protein: CASSPDGDVFYEQYF. The CDR3 region has the DNA TGTGCCAGCAGTCCAGACGGGGACGTCTTCTACGAGCAGTACTTC. The chain is built from TRBV6-5 and TRBJ2-7; D is tentatively TRBD1 or TRBD2 (5 bases each). This CDR3 spans 15 amino acids. The germline gives CDR1 MNHEY, CDR2 SVGAGI. V lost 5 bases and J lost 3, with 17 bases in between.